What follows are 31 T cell receptor beta chains derived from one specimen sequenced in a study of beta chain features in type 1 diabetes. Sequencing targeted expressed TCRB transcripts, as all isolated RNA had been reverse transcribed. Sequenced by immunoSEQ multiplex PCR; TCRdb stores in-frame clones only, minus some. The sample has about 900,000 clones, roughly 15% seen once; the top ten hold about 0.02%. Sample: naive CD4+ T cells from blood. All receptors come from a woman aged 18-29 years in good health.

The gene calls are TRBV10-3 and TRBJ2-1, with D possibly called TRBD1 or TRBD2 (5 bases each). Germline V gene lookup returns CDR1 ENHRY and CDR2 SYGVKD. Trimming took off 7 bases at V and 4 bases at J, with 17 bases between the two ends. CDR3 length: 15 amino acids. The CDR3 region is CAIKPRDATYNEQFF. The CDR3 nucleotides read TGTGCCATCAAACCCCGGGACGCTACTTACAATGAGCAGTTCTTC.

A few counts support this clone. Other DNA sequences within the sample encode an identical CDR3. The chain employs TRBV29-1 and TRBJ2-3; D may match TRBD1 or TRBD2 (5 bases each). Trimming took 6 bases from V and 3 from J, leaving 10 bases between them. The germline V gene encodes CDR1 SQVTM and CDR2 ANQGSEA. The CDR3 totals 12 residues. Here the CDR3 DNA reads TGCAGCGTACTCGAGGGGACAGATACGCAGTATTTT. It specifies CSVLEGTDTQYF.

V and J are TRBV29-1 and TRBJ2-7, with 11 bases matching TRBD2. The J segment lost 7 bases and the V segment lost 6 bases, leaving 14 bases of the junction unmatched. The CDR3 sequence is 15 residues long. Germline CDR1 reads SQVTM; CDR2 reads ANQGSEA. The CDR3 DNA sequence: TGCAGCGTGAAGTGGCGACTAGCGGGAAGATGGGAGCAGTACTTC. Translating it yields CSVKWRLAGRWEQYF.

V and J are TRBV10-3 and TRBJ2-1; D may correspond to TRBD1 or TRBD2 (5 bases each). The V gene's germline CDR1 is ENHRY and CDR2 SYGVKD. V gave up 6 bases and J gave up 9 bases, with 9 bases separating them. The CDR3 contains 11 residues. DNA of the CDR3: TGTGCCATCAGCTTAGGGACTGAGCAGTTCTTC. Residues: CAISLGTEQFF.

This clone was seen a few times. The rearrangement links TRBV2 to TRBJ2-3, with TRBD2 as a possible D gene (6 bases). Germline V gives CDR1 SNHLY, CDR2 FYNNEI. The CDR3 loop spans 13 amino acids. Trimming left V 9 bases short and J 1 base short, with 11 bases between. As DNA, the CDR3 is TGTGCCAGTCGGGACTGGGGCACAGATACGCAGTATTTT. As protein: CASRDWGTDTQYF. The entire variable domain, with the rest obtained from reference TRBV2 and TRBJ2-3, is as follows: EPEVTQTPSHQVTQMGQEVILRCVPISNHLYFYWYRQILGQKVEFLVSFYNNEISEKSEIFDDQFSVERPDGSNFTLKIRSTKLEDSAMYFCASRDWGTDTQYFGPGTRLTVL.

This clone was counted a few times. The rearrangement uses TRBV2 and TRBJ1-5; D unclear. Germline V gene data show CDR1 as SNHLY and CDR2 as FYNNEI. Trimming took 4 bases from V and 6 from J, leaving 10 bases between them. The CDR3 length is 13 residues. The CDR3 loop reads CASSGDIGQPQHF. As DNA, the CDR3 is TGTGCCAGCAGTGGGGATATTGGTCAGCCCCAGCATTTT. Full variable domain (missing parts from reference TRBV2 and TRBJ1-5): EPEVTQTPSHQVTQMGQEVILRCVPISNHLYFYWYRQILGQKVEFLVSFYNNEISEKSEIFDDQFSVERPDGSNFTLKIRSTKLEDSAMYFCASSGDIGQPQHFGDGTRLSIL.

The chain combines TRBV5-1 with TRBJ1-2; unclear D gene. Trimming stripped 0 bases from V and 7 bases from J, with 10 bases between. CDR1 is SGHRS and CDR2 is YFSETQ in the germline V gene. There are 13 residues in the CDR3. The CDR3 DNA reads TGCGCCAGCAGCTTGGCCGCGGACGGTGGCTACACCTTC. This codes for CASSLAADGGYTF.

In its sample, this clone was seen a few times. V is TRBV19 and J is TRBJ2-4, with a weak D call TRBD1 (5 bases). This CDR3 comprises 14 residues. The V end was cut by 3 bases, the J end by 5 bases, with 11 bases between. Germline V gene sequence: CDR1 LNHDA, CDR2 SQIVND (reference sequence). The CDR3 region is CASSISDNQNIQYF. CDR3 coding DNA: TGTGCCAGTAGTATTTCGGACAATCAAAACATTCAGTACTTC. Together with reference TRBV19 and TRBJ2-4, the CDR3 gives the full variable domain: DGGITQSPKYLFRKEGQNVTLSCEQNLNHDAMYWYRQDPGQGLRLIYYSQIVNDFQKGDIAEGYSVSREKKESFPLTVTSAQKNPTAFYLCASSISDNQNIQYFGAGTRLSVL.

This clone has a handful of counts. The chain has TRBV27 and TRBJ2-1, with 7 nucleotides matching TRBD1. Germline values: CDR1 MNHEY, CDR2 SMNVEV (reference sequence). The CDR3 spans 17 residues. Unmatched junction bases numbered 10, after V lost 5 bases and J lost 0 bases. In DNA form, the CDR3 reads TGTGCCAGCAGTCCGCTTCAGGGACAGAGCTCCTACAATGAGCAGTTCTTC. Its translation: CASSPLQGQSSYNEQFF.

This clone was seen only a few times. The rearrangement joins TRBV7-9 to TRBJ2-5; TRBD1 matches 8 bases. Unmatched junction bases numbered 11, after V lost 3 bases and J lost 5 bases. Per germline, CDR1 SEHNR and CDR2 FQNEAQ (reference sequence). The CDR3 spans 16 residues. DNA for the CDR3: TGTGCCAGCAGCTTCAGTGGACAGGGTTGGCGGGAGACCCAGTACTTC. This translates into CASSFSGQGWRETQYF. The full variable domain, rest sourced from reference TRBV7-9 and TRBJ2-5, is DTGVSQNPRHKITKRGQNVTFRCDPISEHNRLYWYRQTLGQGPEFLTYFQNEAQLEKSRLLSDRFSAERPKGSFSTLEIQRTEQGDSAMYLCASSFSGQGWRETQYFGPGTRLLVL.

This clone was recorded only once. The rearrangement joins TRBV11-2 to TRBJ2-3; 7 nucleotides line up with TRBD1. In germline, CDR1 is SGHAT, CDR2 FQNNGV. The length of the CDR3 is 15 residues. With 6 bases clipped from V and 0 bases from J, the junction kept 6 bases outside the gene matches. CDR3 in DNA: TGTGCCAGCAGTACCGGACAGGCTAGCACAGATACGCAGTATTTT. This sequence encodes CASSTGQASTDTQYF.

The V and J genes are TRBV7-9 and TRBJ1-1; D is uncertain. From germline, CDR1 is SEHNR and CDR2 FQNEAQ (reference sequence). With 0 bases removed from V and 7 bases from J, the gap between germline ends came to 9 bases. The CDR3 consists of 13 residues. CDR3 region: CASSLAAGREAFF. The CDR3 bases are TGTGCCAGCAGCTTAGCGGCTGGTCGTGAAGCTTTCTTT.

This chain joins TRBV5-1 and TRBJ2-3; weak D call: TRBD2 (5 bases). V gave up 4 bases and J gave up 2 bases, with 11 bases separating them. The CDR3 loop spans 14 amino acids. Germline V gives CDR1 SGHRS, CDR2 YFSETQ. CDR3 nucleotides: TGCGCCAGCAGCCCGACCGGGAACACAGATACGCAGTATTTT. Residues: CASSPTGNTDTQYF. The entire variable domain, with the rest obtained from reference TRBV5-1 and TRBJ2-3, is as follows: KAGVTQTPRYLIKTRGQQVTLSCSPISGHRSVSWYQQTPGQGLQFLFEYFSETQRNKGNFPGRFSGRQFSNSRSEMNVSTLELGDSALYLCASSPTGNTDTQYFGPGTRLTVL.

This clone appeared a few times. This chain links TRBV13 with TRBJ2-1, with D hard to call. The CDR3 runs to 14 residues. V lost 5 bases to trimming and J lost 4 bases, with 12 bases between them. CDR1 and CDR2 (germline): PRHDT, FYEKMQ (reference sequence). CDR3 bases: TGTGCCAGCAGCCTTCGGACCCTGTACAATGAGCAGTTCTTC. This encodes CASSLRTLYNEQFF.

The genes are TRBV11-2 and TRBJ2-5; D not certain. There are 13 residues in the CDR3. The germline CDR1 and CDR2 sequences are SGHAT and FQNNGV. V lost 8 bases and J 0 bases, leaving 10 bases between the germline ends. This CDR3 reads CASGRAYQETQYF. The CDR3 DNA is TGTGCCAGCGGACGAGCGTACCAAGAGACCCAGTACTTC.

This clone was recorded a few times. The V gene is TRBV5-1, the J gene TRBJ2-1; D not resolved. V dropped 6 bases and J dropped 0 bases, with 13 bases sitting between them. The CDR3 has 15 residues. Germline CDR1 SGHRS, CDR2 YFSETQ. The CDR3 sequence is CASTPGGSSYNEQFF. The CDR3 DNA is TGCGCCAGCACACCGGGCGGAAGCTCCTACAATGAGCAGTTCTTC.

J is TRBJ2-7 and V is TRBV15; 7 nucleotides agree with TRBD1. Germline V gives CDR1 LNHNV, CDR2 YYDKDF (reference sequence). The CDR3 sequence is 15 residues long. Trimming cost V 2 bases and J 7 bases; bases outside gene matches: 11. The DNA for the CDR3 is TGTGCCACCAGCAGACCAACGGACAGGAATGGGGAGCAGTACTTC. It codes for CATSRPTDRNGEQYF. The full variable domain, completed using reference TRBV15 and TRBJ2-7, is DAMVIQNPRYQVTQFGKPVTLSCSQTLNHNVMYWYQQKSSQAPKLLFHYYDKDFNNEADTPDNFQSRRPNTSFCFLDIRSPGLGDTAMYLCATSRPTDRNGEQYFGPGTRLTVT.

A few counts support this clone. The chain recombines TRBV29-1 with TRBJ1-2; D remains ambiguous. The germline V gene has CDR1 SQVTM and CDR2 ANQGSEA. This CDR3 has 10 amino acids. CDR3 nucleotide sequence: TGCGGCGGGTATCAGGATGGCTACACCTTC. Translated, it gives CGGYQDGYTF.

This clone was seen only a few times. One end of the junction fails to match germline, which may point to a read error. This chain joins TRBV25-1 and TRBJ1-2; TRBD1 aligns across 9 bases. The germline CDR1 and CDR2 sequences are MGHDK and SYGVNS. CDR3 length: 14 residues. CDR3 sequence (DNA): TGTGCCAGCAGTGAGATGGGACAGGGAGGATCCCTTCACTTC. As protein: CASSEMGQGGSLHF.

V gene TRBV18 combines with J gene TRBJ2-7, with a tentative D call TRBD1 (5 bases). Trimming pared 8 bases from V and 0 bases from J, leaving 11 bases between. CDR1 and CDR2 from the germline V gene are KGHSH and LQKENI. The CDR3 runs to 13 residues. The CDR3 nucleotides are TGTGCCAGCCGACCGACAGACTCCTACGAGCAGTACTTC. Translation gives CASRPTDSYEQYF.

The gene calls are TRBV29-1 and TRBJ2-2; no definite D call. The V gene's germline CDR1 is SQVTM and CDR2 ANQGSEA. Trimming cost V 4 bases and J 6 bases, with 9 bases left between them. The CDR3 is 12 residues long. This chain's CDR3 is CSVVRGAGELFF. CDR3 nucleotide sequence: TGCAGCGTTGTCCGTGGGGCCGGGGAGCTGTTTTTT.

There are a few counts of this clone. The genes are TRBV7-2 and TRBJ2-7; D is perhaps TRBD1 or TRBD2 (5 bases each). Germline-derived CDR1 and CDR2 are SGHTA and FQGNSA. The V gene lost 5 bases and the J gene lost 6 bases, with 14 bases spanning the gap. CDR3 length equals 13 residues. The CDR3, as DNA: TGTGCCAGCAGCCCGGGGACGTACTCCGAGCAGTACTTC. Translating it yields CASSPGTYSEQYF.

This chain connects TRBV4-1 to TRBJ2-1; TRBD2 aligns across 16 bases. The CDR3 has 19 residues. Germline trimming cut 4 bases from V and 0 bases from J; bases unmatched to any gene: 6. Germline V gives CDR1 MGHRA, CDR2 YSYEKL. The CDR3 DNA follows: TGCGCCAGCAGCCTGGGGACTAGCGGGAGGGCCTCCTCCTACAATGAGCAGTTCTTC. Amino acids: CASSLGTSGRASSYNEQFF.

The rearrangement joins TRBV19 to TRBJ2-1; D may be TRBD2 (6 bases). This CDR3 has 14 amino acids. Trimming stripped 7 bases from V and 8 bases from J, with 18 bases between. Germline V gives CDR1 LNHDA, CDR2 SQIVND (reference sequence). CDR3 in amino acids: CASTPAGRFDEQFF. CDR3 coding DNA: TGTGCCAGTACCCCAGCGGGCCGCTTCGATGAGCAGTTCTTC.

The rearrangement links TRBV7-2 to TRBJ2-5, with D possibly matching TRBD2 (5 bases). V was cut by 8 bases and J by 5 bases, with 9 bases left in between. The germline CDR1 and CDR2 sequences are SGHTA and FQGNSA. This CDR3 has 11 residues. The CDR3: CASRSGETQYF. In DNA form, the CDR3 reads TGTGCCAGCCGTTCGGGGGAGACCCAGTACTTC.

This clone came up once. V usage is TRBV4-3 and J usage is TRBJ2-1; D unclear. Trimming took off 3 bases at V and 7 bases at J, with 13 bases between the two ends. CDR3 size: 14 residues. The germline V gene encodes CDR1 LGHNA and CDR2 YSLEER. The CDR3 reads CASSHGLGRNEQFF. The CDR3 bases are TGCGCCAGCAGCCATGGGCTAGGCCGGAATGAGCAGTTCTTC.

On this clone itself: The same CDR3 is also encoded by other DNA sequences in this sample. This chain uses TRBV5-4 with TRBJ1-1; 9 positions agree with TRBD1. From germline, CDR1 is SGHNT and CDR2 YYREEE (reference sequence). With 4 bases clipped from V and 5 bases from J, the junction kept 6 bases outside the gene matches. This CDR3 spans 14 amino acids. The CDR3: CASSLGQGRTEAFF. The CDR3 DNA follows: TGTGCCAGCAGCCTAGGACAGGGGAGGACTGAAGCTTTCTTT.

This clone has only a few counts. CDR3 loop: CASSYRGLAETYNEQFF. CDR3 DNA: TGTGCCAGCTCATACCGGGGACTAGCGGAAACCTACAATGAGCAGTTCTTC. The rearrangement uses TRBV18 and TRBJ2-1; 11 bases map to TRBD2. Per the germline V gene, CDR1 is KGHSH and CDR2 is LQKENI. The CDR3 length is 17 residues. After removal of 5 bases from V and 2 bases from J, the junction contained 8 bases not matched to a gene.

The V and J genes are TRBV15 and TRBJ1-3, with D possibly matching TRBD1 (6 bases). Deletions cut 5 bases from V and 0 bases from J, with 17 bases between. The CDR3 spans 17 residues. The germline V gene has CDR1 LNHNV and CDR2 YYDKDF (reference sequence). The CDR3 protein is CATSPRVGDNSGNTIYF. DNA of the CDR3: TGTGCCACCAGCCCTCGCGTGGGGGACAACTCTGGAAACACCATATATTTT.

This clone has just a few counts. The V and J genes are TRBV10-3 and TRBJ2-7; 13 positions agree with TRBD2. Germline CDR1 is ENHRY and CDR2 is SYGVKD. The CDR3 extends over 14 amino acids. V shed 6 bases, J shed 6 bases, and the junction held 5 bases outside the gene matches. DNA of the CDR3: TGTGCCATCAGCCCAGGACTAGCGGGAGCCGAGCAGTACTTC. Translating gives CAISPGLAGAEQYF.

As for this clone: This sample includes further DNA sequences coding for the same CDR3. This chain links TRBV9 with TRBJ1-2; D unresolved. V dropped 0 bases and J dropped 0 bases, with 3 bases sitting between them. This CDR3 spans 13 amino acids. Germline lookup yields CDR1 SGDLS and CDR2 YYNGEE. CDR3 nucleotide sequence: TGTGCCAGCAGCGTAGGTTCTAACTATGGCTACACCTTC. Its translation is CASSVGSNYGYTF. The whole variable domain, filled in from reference TRBV9 and TRBJ1-2, reads DSGVTQTPKHLITATGQRVTLRCSPRSGDLSVYWYQQSLDQGLQFLIQYYNGEERAKGNILERFSAQQFPDLHSELNLSSLELGDSALYFCASSVGSNYGYTFGSGTRLTVV.